A selection of T cell receptor beta chains follows, all from one sample in a study of blood T cell repertoires in COVID-19. TCRdb's table, derived via immunoSEQ multiplex PCR, lists solely in-frame clones and lacks some. The table shows more than 60,000 clones, with around 85% occurring only once. Sequenced material: peripheral blood. These TCRs come from a man over 45 with active COVID-19. CDR3s include the opening cysteine and the closing phenylalanine or tryptophan. D genes are given only for firm matches. Some rows mark clone size as missing; the rest say once, few, many or name a class of expanded clone.

CDR3nt: TGTGCCAGCAAAGACCGTCCTACCGGGGAACTGTTTTTT
CDR3aa: CASKDRPTGELFF
v_gene: TRBV28
d_gene: .
abundance: .
j_gene: TRBJ1-4

CDR3nt: TGTGCCACCAGCATCTTCGGGGACAGGGCGACTGATACGCAGTATTTT
CDR3aa: CATSIFGDRATDTQYF
v_gene: TRBV15
d_gene: TRBD1
abundance: .
j_gene: TRBJ2-3

CDR3nt: TGCGCCAGCAGCCAATCGGGACAGGGGTTGACTGAAGCTTTCTTT
CDR3aa: CASSQSGQGLTEAFF
v_gene: TRBV4-1
d_gene: TRBD1
abundance: .
j_gene: TRBJ1-1

CDR3nt: TGTGCCAGCAGCGCCGACAGGGTACTCTCTGGGGCCAACGTCCTGACTTTC
CDR3aa: CASSADRVLSGANVLTF
v_gene: TRBV5-4
d_gene: TRBD1
abundance: .
j_gene: TRBJ2-6

CDR3nt: TGTGCCACCCGCCGTGGGCGGGAGGAATCTCTCACCGGGGAGCTGTTTTTT
CDR3aa: CATRRGREESLTGELFF
v_gene: TRBV10-3
d_gene: TRBD2
abundance: .
j_gene: TRBJ2-2

CDR3nt: TGTGCCAGCAGCCAACAGGACAGGGGTGGCTATGGCTACACCTTC
CDR3aa: CASSQQDRGGYGYTF
v_gene: TRBV5-4
d_gene: TRBD1
abundance: .
j_gene: TRBJ1-2

CDR3nt: TGTGCCAGCAGTTTCGGGACAGTACGAAGAAACACCATATATTTT
CDR3aa: CASSFGTVRRNTIYF
v_gene: TRBV11-1
d_gene: TRBD1
abundance: .
j_gene: TRBJ1-3

CDR3nt: TGTGCCACCAGTGACCCGGGGGGATCTAGCACAGATACGCAGTATTTT
CDR3aa: CATSDPGGSSTDTQYF
v_gene: TRBV24-1
d_gene: TRBD2
abundance: .
j_gene: TRBJ2-3

CDR3nt: TGTGCCAGCAGCTTAGTGGCAGAGACCCAGTACTTC
CDR3aa: CASSLVAETQYF
v_gene: TRBV11-3
d_gene: .
abundance: .
j_gene: TRBJ2-5

CDR3nt: TGTGCCAGCTCACCCGGTAGCGATCAGCCCCAGCATTTT
CDR3aa: CASSPGSDQPQHF
v_gene: TRBV18
d_gene: .
abundance: .
j_gene: TRBJ1-5

CDR3nt: TGCGCCAGTCGGGACAGGACCTTGAACACTGAAGCTTTCTTT
CDR3aa: CASRDRTLNTEAFF
v_gene: TRBV4-1
d_gene: TRBD1
abundance: .
j_gene: TRBJ1-1

CDR3nt: TGTGCCAGCAGCACCCTTGAGGGCACACAAGAGACCCAGTACTTC
CDR3aa: CASSTLEGTQETQYF
v_gene: TRBV27
d_gene: .
abundance: .
j_gene: TRBJ2-5

CDR3nt: TGTGCCAGCAGTTCAGGGGCTAATCAGCCCCAGCATTTT
CDR3aa: CASSSGANQPQHF
v_gene: TRBV12-3/TRBV12-4
d_gene: .
abundance: .
j_gene: TRBJ1-5

CDR3nt: TGTGCCAGCAGTCGGGACTCGAGCACCGGGGAGCTGTTTTTT
CDR3aa: CASSRDSSTGELFF
v_gene: TRBV11-3
d_gene: .
abundance: .
j_gene: TRBJ2-2

CDR3nt: TGCAGCGTTGAGGGAGGGAGGGCCGTTGAGCAGTTCTTC
CDR3aa: CSVEGGRAVEQFF
v_gene: TRBV29-1
d_gene: TRBD2
abundance: .
j_gene: TRBJ2-1

CDR3nt: TGTGCCAGCAGCTCCCCGTGGGGGGGCAGTCCCACATACAATGAGCAGTTCTTC
CDR3aa: CASSSPWGGSPTYNEQFF
v_gene: TRBV7-9
d_gene: .
abundance: once
j_gene: TRBJ2-1

CDR3nt: TGTGCCAGTACCCGGGGCGGGGGAGGAACTAATGAAAAACTGTTTTTT
CDR3aa: CASTRGGGGTNEKLFF
v_gene: TRBV25-1
d_gene: .
abundance: .
j_gene: TRBJ1-4

CDR3nt: TGTGCCAGCAGTTTAGCGGGAGGAATTAACACCGGGGAGCTGTTTTTT
CDR3aa: CASSLAGGINTGELFF
v_gene: TRBV28
d_gene: TRBD2
abundance: .
j_gene: TRBJ2-2

CDR3nt: TGTGCCAGCCTGAGGACAGGGCAAACGGAGCAGTACTTC
CDR3aa: CASLRTGQTEQYF
v_gene: TRBV2
d_gene: TRBD1
abundance: .
j_gene: TRBJ2-7

CDR3nt: TGTGCCAGCAGACAGGACCCGGCCTCCAAGACCCAGTACTTC
CDR3aa: CASRQDPASKTQYF
v_gene: TRBV5-4
d_gene: .
abundance: .
j_gene: TRBJ2-5